Described below is a single T cell receptor beta chain sequence and its context. Its antigen is not known. A read error may explain this, as a much larger clone is one base away. Germline V lookup: CDR1 LGHNA, CDR2 YNFKEQ. CDR3 size: 13 residues. The sample comes from a study of regulatory T cells in long-lasting Graves disease. General study points: Persistent patients shared more public clonotypes (around 3,000) than new patients (roughly 1,000). Investigators studied peripheral blood only, not thyroid tissue.

Time point noted: newly diagnosed GD, antithyroid drugs for less than 3 months. PBMC RNA was the source of the TCR library. Arm-PCR of CDR3 regions with iRepertoire HTBI primers generated TCR beta libraries. TCRdb independently ran MiXCR on the multiplex PCR reads; one entry per CDR3 protein. In the table there are a few hundred thousand distinct CDR3 sequences, around 15% of which are singletons. These records were also assigned to another study, of T cells in Graves' hyperthyroidism and ophthalmopathy.

This sequence originates from a woman between 18 and 30 years old with Graves disease. The chain recombines TRBV4-2 with TRBJ1-1, with D tentatively TRBD1 (5 bases). The starting material was peripheral blood mononuclear cells (PBMCs), obtained at new diagnosis, from a patient treated with antithyroid drugs. CDR3 sequence (DNA): TGTGCCAGCAGCCGAGGGACCGACACTGAAGGTTTCTTT. Protein: CASSRGTDTEGFF.